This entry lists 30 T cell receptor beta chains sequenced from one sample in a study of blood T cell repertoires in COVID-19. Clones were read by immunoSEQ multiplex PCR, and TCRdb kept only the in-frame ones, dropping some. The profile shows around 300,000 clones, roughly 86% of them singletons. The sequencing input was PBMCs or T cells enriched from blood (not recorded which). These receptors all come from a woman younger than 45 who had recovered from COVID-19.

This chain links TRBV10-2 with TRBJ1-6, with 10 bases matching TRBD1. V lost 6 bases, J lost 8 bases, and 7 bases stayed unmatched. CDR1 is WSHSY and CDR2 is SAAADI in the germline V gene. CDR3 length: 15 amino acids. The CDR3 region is CASRNSGTGDSPLHF. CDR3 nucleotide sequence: TGCGCCAGCAGGAATTCCGGGACAGGGGATTCACCCCTCCACTTT.

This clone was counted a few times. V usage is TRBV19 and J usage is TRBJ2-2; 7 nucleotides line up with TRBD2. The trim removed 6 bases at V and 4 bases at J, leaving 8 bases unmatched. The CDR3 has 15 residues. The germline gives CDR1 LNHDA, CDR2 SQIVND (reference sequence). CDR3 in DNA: TGTGCCAGTAGGGTTGGACTAGTAAGCACCGGGGAGCTGTTTTTT. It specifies CASRVGLVSTGELFF.

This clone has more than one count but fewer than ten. This CDR3 reads CASSRTGGGYQPQHF. For the CDR3, the DNA is TGTGCCAGCAGCCGTACAGGGGGTGGGTATCAGCCCCAGCATTTT. V and J are TRBV6-2 or TRBV6-3 and TRBJ1-5; TRBD1 matches at 8 bases. The germline V gene encodes CDR1 MNHEY and CDR2 SVGEGT. Germline trimming cut 6 bases from V and 5 bases from J; bases unmatched to any gene: 9. The CDR3 runs 15 residues.

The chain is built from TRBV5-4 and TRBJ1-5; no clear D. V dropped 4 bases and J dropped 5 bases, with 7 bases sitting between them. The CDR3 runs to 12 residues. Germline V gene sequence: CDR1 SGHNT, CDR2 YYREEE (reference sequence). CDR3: CASSVGDQPQHF. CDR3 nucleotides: TGTGCCAGCAGCGTGGGCGATCAGCCCCAGCATTTT.

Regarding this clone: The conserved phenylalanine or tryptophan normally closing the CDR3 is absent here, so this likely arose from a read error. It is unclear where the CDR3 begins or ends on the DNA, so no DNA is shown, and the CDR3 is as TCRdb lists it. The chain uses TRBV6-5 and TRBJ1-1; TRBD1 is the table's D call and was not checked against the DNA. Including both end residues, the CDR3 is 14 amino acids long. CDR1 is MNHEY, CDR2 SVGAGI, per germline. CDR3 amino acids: CASSYQGQGAIDWI.

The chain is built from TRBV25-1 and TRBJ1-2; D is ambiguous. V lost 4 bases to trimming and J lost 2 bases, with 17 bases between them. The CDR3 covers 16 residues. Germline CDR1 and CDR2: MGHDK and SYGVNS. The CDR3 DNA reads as TGTGCCAGCAGTGTCTTTGGAGGGAGAGGGAACTATGGCTACACCTTC. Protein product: CASSVFGGRGNYGYTF.

The DNA for the CDR3 is TGTGCCAGCAGTTCAAAAACCCCCGCAGGGGGATCACCCCTCCACTTT. This gives the protein CASSSKTPAGGSPLHF. This chain joins TRBV27 and TRBJ1-6; TRBD1 matches 7 bases. CDR1 is MNHEY, CDR2 SMNVEV, per germline (reference sequence). After removal of 4 bases from V and 10 bases from J, the junction contained 13 bases not matched to a gene. The CDR3 is 16 residues long.

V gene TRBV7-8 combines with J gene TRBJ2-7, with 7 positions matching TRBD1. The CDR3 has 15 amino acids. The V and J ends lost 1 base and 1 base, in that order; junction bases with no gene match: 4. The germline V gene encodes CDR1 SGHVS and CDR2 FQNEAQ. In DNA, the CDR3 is TGTGCCAGCAGCTTAGGGACAGGCACGTCCTACGAGCAGTACTTC. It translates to CASSLGTGTSYEQYF.

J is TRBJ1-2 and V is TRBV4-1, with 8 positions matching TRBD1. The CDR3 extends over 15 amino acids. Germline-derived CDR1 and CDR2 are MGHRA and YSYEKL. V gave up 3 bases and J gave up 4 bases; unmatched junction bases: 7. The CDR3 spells CASSHGGQGIYGYTF. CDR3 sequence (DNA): TGCGCCAGCAGCCACGGCGGACAGGGCATCTATGGCTACACCTTC.

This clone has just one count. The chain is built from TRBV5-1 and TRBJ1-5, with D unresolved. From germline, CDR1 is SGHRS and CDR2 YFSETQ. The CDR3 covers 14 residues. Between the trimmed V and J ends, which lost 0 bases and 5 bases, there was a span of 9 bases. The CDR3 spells CASSLGGSHQPQHF. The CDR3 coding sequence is TGCGCCAGCAGCTTGGGAGGGAGTCATCAGCCCCAGCATTTT.

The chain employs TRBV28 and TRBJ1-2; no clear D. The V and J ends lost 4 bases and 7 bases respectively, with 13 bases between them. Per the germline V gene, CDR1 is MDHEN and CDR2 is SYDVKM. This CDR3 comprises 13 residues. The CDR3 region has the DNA TGTGCCAGCAGTTCCCCTAAACGGGGTGGCTACACCTTC. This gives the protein CASSSPKRGGYTF.

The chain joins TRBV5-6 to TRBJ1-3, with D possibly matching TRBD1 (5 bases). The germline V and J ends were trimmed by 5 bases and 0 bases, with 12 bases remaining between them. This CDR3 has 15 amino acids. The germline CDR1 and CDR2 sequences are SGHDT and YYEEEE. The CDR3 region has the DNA TGTGCCAGCAGGGAGGGACTGACCTCTGGAAACACCATATATTTT. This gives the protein CASREGLTSGNTIYF.

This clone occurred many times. In DNA, the CDR3 is TGTGCCAGCAGTGTGAATAGCGGGGCAAACAATGAGCAGTTCTTC. Translated: CASSVNSGANNEQFF. This chain connects TRBV27 to TRBJ2-1, with 8 bases that match TRBD2. Germline CDR1 and CDR2: MNHEY and SMNVEV (reference sequence). V trimming: 5 bases; J trimming: 5 bases; junction bases outside the gene matches: 8. The CDR3 is 15 amino acids.

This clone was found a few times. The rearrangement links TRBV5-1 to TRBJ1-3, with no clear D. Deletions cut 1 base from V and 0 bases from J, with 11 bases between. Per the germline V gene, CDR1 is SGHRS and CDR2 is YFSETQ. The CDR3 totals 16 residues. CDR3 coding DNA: TGCGCCAGCAGCTTGTGGGGAGAGCTCTCTGGAAACACCATATATTTT. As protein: CASSLWGELSGNTIYF.

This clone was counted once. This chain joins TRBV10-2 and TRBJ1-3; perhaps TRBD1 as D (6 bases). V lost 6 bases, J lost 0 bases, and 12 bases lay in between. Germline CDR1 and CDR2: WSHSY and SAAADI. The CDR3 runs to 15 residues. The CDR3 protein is CASRETGSSGNTIYF. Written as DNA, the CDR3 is TGCGCCAGCAGGGAGACAGGCTCCTCTGGAAACACCATATATTTT.

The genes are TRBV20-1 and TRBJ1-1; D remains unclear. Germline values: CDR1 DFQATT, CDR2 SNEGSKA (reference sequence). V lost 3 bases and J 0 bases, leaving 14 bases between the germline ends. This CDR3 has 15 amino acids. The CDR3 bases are TGCAGTGCTAGTCGGAGCCCGGGGATGAACACTGAAGCTTTCTTT. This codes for CSASRSPGMNTEAFF.

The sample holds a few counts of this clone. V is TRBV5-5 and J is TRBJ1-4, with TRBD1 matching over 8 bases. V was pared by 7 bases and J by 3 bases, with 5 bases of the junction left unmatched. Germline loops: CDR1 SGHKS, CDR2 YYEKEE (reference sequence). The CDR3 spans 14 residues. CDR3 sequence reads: CASHQTGANEKLFF. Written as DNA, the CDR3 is TGTGCCAGCCACCAGACAGGGGCTAATGAAAAACTGTTTTTT.

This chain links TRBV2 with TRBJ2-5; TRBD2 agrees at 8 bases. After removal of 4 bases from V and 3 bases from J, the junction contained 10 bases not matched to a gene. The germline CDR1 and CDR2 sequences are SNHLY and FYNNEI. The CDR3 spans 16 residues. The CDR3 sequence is CASSARLALTEETQYF. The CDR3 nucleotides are TGTGCCAGCAGTGCCAGACTAGCGCTGACGGAAGAGACCCAGTACTTC.

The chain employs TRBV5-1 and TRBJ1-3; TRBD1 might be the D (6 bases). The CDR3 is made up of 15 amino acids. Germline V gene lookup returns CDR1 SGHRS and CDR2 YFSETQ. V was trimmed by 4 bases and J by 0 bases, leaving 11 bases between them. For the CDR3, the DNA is TGCGCCAGCAGCCAAGCGACAGGCTCTGGAAACACCATATATTTT. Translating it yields CASSQATGSGNTIYF.

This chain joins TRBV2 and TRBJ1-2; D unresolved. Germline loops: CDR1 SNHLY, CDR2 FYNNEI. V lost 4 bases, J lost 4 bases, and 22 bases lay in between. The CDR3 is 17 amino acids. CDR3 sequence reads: CASSGLYVRDDLYGYTF. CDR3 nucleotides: TGTGCCAGCAGTGGGCTCTACGTCCGGGATGACCTCTATGGCTACACCTTC.

DNA of the CDR3: TGTGCCACCAGTGGAGAGACAGAGCCGATTAATTCACCCCTCCACTTT. This sequence encodes CATSGETEPINSPLHF. The V and J genes are TRBV24-1 and TRBJ1-6, with D tentatively TRBD1 (5 bases). Germline CDR1 is KGHDR and CDR2 is SFDVKD. This CDR3 has 16 residues. V was clipped by 5 bases and J by 6 bases, with 16 bases between them.

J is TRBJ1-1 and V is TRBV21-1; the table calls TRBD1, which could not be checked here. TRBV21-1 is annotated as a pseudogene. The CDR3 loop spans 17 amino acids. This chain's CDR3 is CASSRPPDSQLNTEAFF. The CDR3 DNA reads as TGTGCCAGCAGCCGCCCCCCGGACAGCCAATTGAACACTGAAGCTTTCTTT.

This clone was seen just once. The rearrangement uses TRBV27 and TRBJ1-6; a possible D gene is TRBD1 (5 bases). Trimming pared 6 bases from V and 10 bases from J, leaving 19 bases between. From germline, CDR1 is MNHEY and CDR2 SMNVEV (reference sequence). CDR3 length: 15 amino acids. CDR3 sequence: CASSKLGGTWSPLHF. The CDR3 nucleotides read TGTGCCAGCAGCAAACTGGGGGGGACTTGGTCACCCCTCCACTTT.

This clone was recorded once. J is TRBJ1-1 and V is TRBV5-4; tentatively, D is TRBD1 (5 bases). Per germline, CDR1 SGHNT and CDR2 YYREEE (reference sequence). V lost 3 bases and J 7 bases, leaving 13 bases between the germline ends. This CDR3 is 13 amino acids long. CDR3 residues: CASSWGVEDEAFF. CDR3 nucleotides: TGTGCCAGCAGCTGGGGGGTGGAGGATGAAGCTTTCTTT.

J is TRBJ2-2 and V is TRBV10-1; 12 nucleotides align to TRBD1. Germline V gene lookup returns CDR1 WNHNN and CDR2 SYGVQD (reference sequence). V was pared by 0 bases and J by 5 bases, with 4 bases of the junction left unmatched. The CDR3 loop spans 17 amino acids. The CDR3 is CASSESGQGARTGELFF. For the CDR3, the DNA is TGCGCCAGCAGTGAGTCGGGACAGGGGGCAAGGACCGGGGAGCTGTTTTTT.

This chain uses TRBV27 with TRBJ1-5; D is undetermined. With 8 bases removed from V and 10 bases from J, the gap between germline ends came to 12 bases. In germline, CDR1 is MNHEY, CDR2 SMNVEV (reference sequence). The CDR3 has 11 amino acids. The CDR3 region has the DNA TGTGCCAGCTCCCCCCGAGGACCCCAGCATTTT. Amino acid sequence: CASSPRGPQHF.

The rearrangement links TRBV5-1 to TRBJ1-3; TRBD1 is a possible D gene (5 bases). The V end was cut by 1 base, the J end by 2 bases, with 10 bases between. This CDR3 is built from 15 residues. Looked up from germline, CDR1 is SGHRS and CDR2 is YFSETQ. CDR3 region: CASSLSGGTGNTIYF. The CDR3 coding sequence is TGCGCCAGCAGCTTGTCCGGGGGTACTGGAAACACCATATATTTT.

The chain's CDR3 is CASSQAGGTDTQYF. In DNA form, the CDR3 reads TGCGCCAGCAGCCAAGCCGGAGGGACAGATACGCAGTATTTT. This chain uses TRBV4-1 with TRBJ2-3; D perhaps matches TRBD2 (6 bases). V was pared by 1 base and J by 3 bases, with 8 bases between. This CDR3 has 14 residues. CDR1 and CDR2 (germline): MGHRA, YSYEKL.

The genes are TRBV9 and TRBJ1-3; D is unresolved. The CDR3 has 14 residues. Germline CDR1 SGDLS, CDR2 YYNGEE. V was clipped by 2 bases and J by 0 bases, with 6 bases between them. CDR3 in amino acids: CASSVSISGNTIYF. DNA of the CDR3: TGTGCCAGCAGCGTGAGTATCTCTGGAAACACCATATATTTT.

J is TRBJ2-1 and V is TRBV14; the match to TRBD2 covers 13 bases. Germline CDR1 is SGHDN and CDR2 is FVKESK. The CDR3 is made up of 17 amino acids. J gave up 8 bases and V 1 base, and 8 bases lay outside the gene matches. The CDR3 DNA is TGTGCCAGCAGCCAAGTACTAGCGGGGGGGCCTAGGGATGAGCAGTTCTTC. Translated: CASSQVLAGGPRDEQFF.